The sequence of this TCR beta chain was determined in a study of cytomegalovirus exposure and HLA in healthy donors. Study findings and constraints: When analyzed later, a missense DCLRE1C variant was found to be linked to TCR beta V- and J-gene trimming. The authors reported that TCR beta sequences could predict HLA-A and HLA-B alleles. These predictions were accurate for most subjects in the first cohort.

Comment on this clone: What it binds is unknown.

Primers: 60 Vbeta forward and 13 Jbeta reverse. Some clones are missing from TCRdb's copy, which holds only in-frame ones; the method was immunoSEQ multiplex PCR. Of around 130,000 clones listed, around three quarters are singletons. The CDR3 is 15 amino acids. The germline gives CDR1 SGDLS, CDR2 YYNGEE. V lost 0 bases and J lost 0, with 8 bases in between. The V and J genes are TRBV9 and TRBJ2-3; D is uncertain. This receptor was obtained from a woman aged 50 to 60 in good health and CMV-seronegative. The source material was PBMCs. Written as DNA, the CDR3 is TGTGCCAGCAGCGTAGAAGGTAGCAGCACAGATACGCAGTATTTT. It encodes CASSVEGSSTDTQYF.